This is a list of T cell receptor beta chains from one sample in a study of blood T cell repertoires in COVID-19. The assay was immunoSEQ multiplex PCR, and TCRdb's table has in-frame clones only and misses some. The sample has 200,000 to 250,000 clones, over 80% seen once. Sequenced material: peripheral blood. The receptor set was obtained from a man aged 30-40 years with COVID-19, enrolled during active disease. The conserved cysteine and the conserved F or W are not part of the CDR3 here. Each record gives: V gene, CDR3 protein.

TRBV18 ASSLGQGGYQPQH
TRBV18 ASSDRTGTISGANVLT
TRBV6-5 ASSYSRTATNEKLF
TRBV14 ASSQQGGFTGELF
TRBV4-1 ASSQVALGLGDPEQF
TRBV24-1 ATSGSGGSDTQY
TRBV23-1 ASSQSNAVSYNSPLH
TRBV7-9 ASSPYGLAGGWETQY
TRBV19 ASSILPWTATYEQY
TRBV5-5 ASSFRGYEKLF
TRBV6-2/TRBV6-3 ASSNPSGASTDTQY
TRBV11-2 ASSYRAGADTQY
TRBV15 ATSRDRGAQEKLF
TRBV14 ASSQIRGSTSGYT
TRBV2 ATAPGLAYLGELF
TRBV5-1 ASSLVTGTNEKLF
TRBV6-1 ASSETQGAHTEAF
TRBV12-3/TRBV12-4 ASRTDSYEQY
TRBV9 ASSATSGGALSTQY
TRBV12-3/TRBV12-4 ASSSDNEQF
TRBV19 ASSIRGSAEAF
TRBV5-4 ASSRGDRAGYGYT
TRBV5-1 ASSLVIGRGSTDTQY
TRBV25-1 ASSEFRGDTDTQY
TRBV9 ASSVGGKGESEAF
TRBV12-3/TRBV12-4 ASSFRLNNEQF
TRBV6-5 ASSQGQGALNEQF
TRBV4-1 ASSQDEQALYEQY
TRBV23-1 ASSPGCVTNEKLF
TRBV6-2/TRBV6-3 ASSLGGEQPQH
TRBV5-1 ASSPGQGSYGYT
TRBV2 ASSERGFRTDTQY
TRBV7-2 ASSPWDSFNALH
TRBV30 AWCTGGLGETQY
TRBV27 ASRPGQIMNSPLH
TRBV24-1 ATSDLNRGSADTQY
TRBV19 ASSRGDKNEQF
TRBV24-1 ATSDRGQGVFNEQF
TRBV3-1/TRBV3-2 ASGLLRGRGNIQY
TRBV12-3/TRBV12-4 ASSLFGAF
TRBV5-1 ASSGLHEQY
TRBV18 ASSPTAQRNQPQH
TRBV4-1 ASSPRPLAGGGNEQF
TRBV5-1 ASSLVGADYEQY
TRBV5-1 ASSLAAGLMYNEQF
TRBV27 ASSPPGRGQPQH
TRBV15 ATSRESGTAAF
TRBV7-3 ASSFSDEQF
TRBV9 ASSVGREGLYEQY
TRBV7-9 ASSHWDSPNVHGYT
TRBV28 ASNGQDKGEKLF
TRBV11-3 ASSLGASGVGMDTQY
TRBV9 ASSAYAGQGMSDTQY